This T cell receptor (delta chain) appears in the sequencing data of a study of gamma-delta T cells after stem cell transplantation. The CDR3 is made up of 16 amino acids. V was shortened by 5 bases and J by 0 bases, with 18 bases between the two germline ends. From germline, CDR1 is GEAIGNYY and CDR2 EKD. This clone appeared a few times. TCRdb shows a much larger clone's protein in place of this DNA's translation, and the two differ at residue 4, likely through a read error; the protein shown is translated from the DNA. TCRdb reprocessed the RT-PCR reads using CATT. The table includes 1,200 or so delta-chain clones, about 1.8% detected once.

This sequence joins TRDV2 and TRDJ1; D remains ambiguous. The sequenced sample was gamma-delta T cells. This TCR was recovered from a human donor. It is not recorded whose cells these are; they may come from a transplant donor. The chain's CDR3 is CACVTAEAKYTDKLIF. DNA for the CDR3: TGTGCCTGTGTCACAGCAGAGGCGAAGTACACCGATAAACTCATCTTT.